This T cell receptor beta chain was obtained from a study of cytomegalovirus exposure and HLA in healthy donors. The CDR3 covers 12 residues. Trimming took 4 bases from V and 9 from J; bases not matched to a gene: 2. The germline V gene has CDR1 SGHTA and CDR2 FQGTGA. 13 Jbeta primers and 60 Vbeta primers were used for the PCR. This table comes from immunoSEQ multiplex PCR, and its TCRdb copy is limited to in-frame clones, with some not included. The sample gives 170,000 or so clones, around 83% of which show up once; over 1.5% is in the top ten. This TCR derives from a man aged 50-59 years in good health and CMV-seronegative. Input material: PBMCs. The V call is TRBV7-3, the J call TRBJ2-1, with 8 bases fitting TRBD1. The CDR3 nucleotides are TGTGCCAGCAGCTCAGGGGGCGGTGAGCAGTTCTTC. Its protein product is CASSSGGGEQFF.